This TCR beta chain was identified during a study of identical twins. Regarding the study as a whole: Insertion counts were lower in abundant cord blood beta clonotypes, a trend that memory repertoires did not show. Partly confounded zero-insertion analyses could result from invariant MAIT and iNKT cells. Weaker excess sharing between twins was seen in beta out-of-frame sequences. Cross-sectional statistical analysis, not tracking of the same donors, underpinned the conclusions.

The V gene lost 7 bases and the J gene lost 4 bases, with 7 bases spanning the gap. This CDR3 is 12 amino acids long. TCRdb re-called the 5' RACE reads through MiXCR, storing one row per CDR3 protein. Counted here are under 400,000 distinct CDR3 sequences, 9% to 10% occurring once; the ten biggest clones make up about 8.1%. With regard to this clonotype: The antigen remains unidentified.

This sequence joins TRBV12-3 or TRBV12-4 and TRBJ2-2; D remains ambiguous. Material for sequencing was naive T cells sorted from blood. This clonotype was sampled from a woman in her forties or fifties in good health. CDR3 amino acids: CASTGFTGELFF. In DNA, the CDR3 is TGTGCCAGCACCGGCTTCACCGGGGAGCTGTTTTTT.